This TCR beta chain appears in the sequencing data of a study of quantifying T cell responses using KT2 cells. Study in general: RNA was reverse transcribed with TCR alpha and beta constant-region primers. The second PCR ran as a qPCR until a predetermined fluorescence threshold was reached.

The cDNA 3' end received a ligated oligonucleotide with a UMI. First-round PCR used about 4 cycles and beta primers RC1.1 and RC1.2 covering TRBC1 and TRBC2. TCRdb passed the UMI-ligation and nested PCR reads through MiXCR, listing each CDR3 protein once. The sample includes 25,000 to 40,000 distinct CDR3 sequences, 9% to 12% of them seen just once. Sequencing input: PBMCs spiked with cells of the T cell clone KT2. This TCR derives from a human donor.

The CDR3 DNA reads as TGTGCCAGCAGCTTAGCGTCCTACTACGAGCAGTACTTC. Translating gives CASSLASYYEQYF. The J gene is TRBJ2-7, the V gene TRBV7-9; unclear D gene. The germline V and J ends were trimmed by 0 bases and 3 bases, with 6 bases remaining between them. Germline V lookup: CDR1 SEHNR, CDR2 FQNEAQ (reference sequence). There are 13 residues in the CDR3.